This T cell receptor (beta chain) originates from a study of T cell repertoires in cytomegalovirus infection. Study background: It was the public TCR beta signatures that indicated both CMV infection and matching HLA type.

TCRdb called the reads again in MiXCR, with one record for every CDR3 protein. The table has some 250,000 distinct CDR3 sequences, 9.1% seen once. Broader study findings: People with CMV and the relevant HLA were identified by cumulative public TCR beta family frequency. In two of eight donors, the top clonotype was HLA-C-restricted CMV-specific.

This clonotype was seen more than once but under ten times. No antigen is known for it. The specimen sequenced was PBMCs. The receptor's source is a human donor in good health (CMV status not recorded). Some clones in this sample may be carry-over from other donors' samples.

The CDR3 nucleotides are TGTGCCAGCAGCTTCGGACATGAAAAACTGTTTTTT. Translation: CASSFGHEKLFF. The chain links TRBV11-2 to TRBJ1-4, with D hard to call. This CDR3 is 12 amino acids long. The germline gives CDR1 SGHAT, CDR2 FQNNGV. Trimming cost V 3 bases and J 6 bases, with 5 bases left between them.